The sequence of this T cell receptor (beta chain) was determined in a study of blood T cell repertoires in COVID-19 (TCRdb year 2020). Study-level background: Samples covering the acute and convalescent phases of COVID-19 were provided by collaborators in the United States, Italy and Spain. The prospective study material was composed of cDNA or gDNA derived from T cells, B-cell-depleted T cells, or PBMCs. Deeply sampled blood TCRbeta repertoires from subjects exposed to, actively infected with, or recovered from COVID-19 were included in the dataset. The repertoires were released in a freely available public database intended as a resource for research on the immune response to SARS-CoV-2. Samples came from the ongoing ImmuneRACE study (first 160 participants) plus 1,254 subjects from 6 global collaborators. Nearly every sample came with metadata listing a de-identified subject ID, COVID-19 status, age in years and sex. Where HLA class I and class II types were available, the types were taken from metadata supplied by the sample provider, not from assay-based typing. Overall study results and their limits: The quantity of clinical and demographic metadata differed by source and by participant and was supplied without curation.

TCRbeta CDR3 regions were amplified from genomic DNA using the immunoSEQ Assay, a bias-controlled multiplex PCR. On the authors' methods: Within the assay, amplification of reference gene primers was used to estimate how many nucleated cells each sample contained. To quantify the absolute abundance of each unique TCRbeta CDR3 rearrangement, sequence reads were collapsed and filtered. For each sample, productive Simpson clonality was calculated as the square root of Simpson's diversity index over productive rearrangements. TCRdb obtained this table from immuneACCESS and retained in-frame rearrangements with V and J assigned. These tables miss some clones; where compared with another copy, unresolved V genes account for less than half of the shortfall, and the remainder is unexplained. V and J calls and clone size are copied from that table; D and trimming were computed from the DNA. The sample records tens of thousands of clones, over 75% of which are singletons. Jointly, the top ten make up 3.5% to 4% of the sample.

This clone has only one observation. Its antigen is still unknown. Base qualities are missing; no much larger clone stands one base away. Collaborating institutions collected whole blood in K2EDTA tubes following their own protocols. Collaborator samples were shipped for TCRbeta analysis as frozen whole blood, isolated PBMCs, or DNA extracted from either sample type. The specimen was peripheral blood. The TCR originated in a man aged 55 to 69 with acute or convalescent COVID-19.

The DNA reads TGTGCCAGCAGCTTTGGGGGGACTTACGAGCAGTACTTC. The resulting protein is CASSFGGTYEQYF. The V and J segments used are TRBV7-9 and TRBJ2-7; TRBD2 is perhaps the D gene, given 6 matching bases. Trimming at the junction amounts to 3 bases on V and 4 bases on J, and the germline ends lie 10 bases apart. According to the germline V gene (reference sequence), CDR1 reads SEHNR and CDR2 reads FQNEAQ. The CDR3 contains 13 residues, cysteine and phenylalanine counted. CDR3 DNA is the only sequence kept; it has 39 bases, read in frame from the first base.